Each of the 8 T cell receptor beta chains below was sequenced from the same sample in a study of T-cell memory formation after mild COVID-19. Each CDR3 protein is one row after TCRdb ran MiXCR on the 5' RACE reads. Of roughly 280,000 distinct CDR3 sequences in the sample, about 17% were seen once. The material sequenced was PBMCs or a T cell subset sorted from them (not recorded which). These receptors came from a man aged 18 to 30 who had mild COVID-19 (a few samples of this study predate the infection). Cell type and time point are not known.

Many counts were recorded for this clonotype. The chain joins TRBV5-1 to TRBJ1-1; D is possibly TRBD1 (5 bases). Trimming stripped 0 bases from V and 8 bases from J, with 11 bases between. The CDR3 has 13 amino acids. Per the germline V gene, CDR1 is SGHRS and CDR2 is YFSETQ. As DNA, the CDR3 is TGCGCCAGCAGCTTGGACCGGGACGGCGAAGCTTTCTTT. This codes for CASSLDRDGEAFF.

The chain has TRBV7-2 and TRBJ1-6; 10 positions match TRBD1. The CDR3 totals 14 residues. The germline V gene has CDR1 SGHTA and CDR2 FQGNSA. Trimming removed 5 bases from V and 8 bases from J; junction bases left unmatched: 3. The CDR3 coding sequence is TGTGCCAGCAGCCAGGGACAGGGGTATTCACCCCTCCACTTT. It translates to CASSQGQGYSPLHF. Full variable domain (outside the CDR3, taken from reference TRBV7-2 and TRBJ1-6): GAGVSQSPSNKVTEKGKDVELRCDPISGHTALYWYRQSLGQGLEFLIYFQGNSAPDKSGLPSDRFSAERTGGSVSTLTIQRTQQEDSAVYLCASSQGQGYSPLHFGNGTRLTVT.

The V gene is TRBV6-2 or TRBV6-3, the J gene TRBJ2-1, with D uncertain. The length of the CDR3 is 12 residues. The germline V gene encodes CDR1 MNHEY and CDR2 SVGEGT. V lost 2 bases and J lost 10, with 9 bases in between. The DNA for the CDR3 is TGTGCCAGCAGTTACCTTACTGGAGAGCAGTTCTTC. Its translation is CASSYLTGEQFF.

A note on this clonotype: One junction end disagrees with the germline gene, perhaps due to a read error. V usage is TRBV4-1 and J usage is TRBJ2-7; D unclear. The CDR3 contains 15 residues. CDR1 and CDR2 from the germline V gene are MGHRA and YSYEKL. The chain's CDR3 is CTSSQEPTGSYEQYF. CDR3 DNA sequence: TGCACCAGCAGCCAAGAGCCGACGGGCTCCTACGAGCAGTACTTC.

This chain links TRBV12-3 or TRBV12-4 with TRBJ1-1; 10 nucleotides line up with TRBD1. This CDR3 region has 15 residues. Trimming cost V 5 bases and J 7 bases; bases outside gene matches: 10. The CDR3 loop is CASSAPGQGTSEAFF. CDR3 DNA: TGTGCCAGCAGTGCCCCGGGACAGGGGACCAGTGAAGCTTTCTTT.

This clonotype was observed a few times. The chain links TRBV4-1 to TRBJ1-6, with 8 bases that match TRBD1. The CDR3 is 15 amino acids. Germline V lookup: CDR1 MGHRA, CDR2 YSYEKL. V shed 1 base, J shed 9 bases, and the junction held 5 bases outside the gene matches. The CDR3 loop reads CASSQAGQGVSPLHF. CDR3 DNA: TGCGCCAGCAGCCAAGCCGGACAGGGAGTTTCACCCCTCCACTTT.

This clonotype was detected only a few times. The gene calls are TRBV4-1 and TRBJ2-7, with a tentative D call TRBD1 (5 bases). The CDR3 contains 16 residues. CDR1 and CDR2 (germline): MGHRA, YSYEKL. Trimming stripped 2 bases from V and 0 bases from J, with 14 bases between. The CDR3 reads CASSQPKTAHSYEQYF. The CDR3 DNA follows: TGCGCCAGCAGCCAACCCAAGACAGCCCACTCCTACGAGCAGTACTTC.

The V gene is TRBV28, the J gene TRBJ2-3; tentatively, D is TRBD1 (6 bases). V lost 6 bases and J lost 5, with 18 bases in between. This CDR3 is built from 15 residues. Germline V gene data show CDR1 as MDHEN and CDR2 as SYDVKM. CDR3 residues: CASSLRDTRGDTQYF. The CDR3 nucleotides are TGTGCCAGCAGCCTCCGGGACACCCGCGGAGATACGCAGTATTTT. Combining the CDR3 with reference TRBV28 and TRBJ2-3 gives the whole variable domain DVKVTQSSRYLVKRTGEKVFLECVQDMDHENMFWYRQDPGLGLRLIYFSYDVKMKEKGDIPEGYSVSREKKERFSLILESASTNQTSMYLCASSLRDTRGDTQYFGPGTRLTVL.